This T cell receptor beta chain was found in a study of blood T cells in healthy people across ages. Primed by a sample-barcoded 5' primer and a J-beta primer mix, a second PCR proceeded for about 6 to 12 cycles. One entry per CDR3 protein results from TCRdb running MiXCR on the 5' RACE reads. The profile shows about 650,000 distinct CDR3 sequences, approximately 30% of them singletons. Per-sample PBMC isolation yielded at least 7 million cells. To note about this clonotype: This could be a read error, since a much larger clone is one nucleotide away.

CDR1 and CDR2 (germline): SGHVS, FQNEAQ. This CDR3 comprises 15 residues. This chain connects TRBV7-8 to TRBJ2-7; no reliable D call. The sequencing sample was made of blood. The origin of this receptor is an elderly woman in good health. This chain's CDR3 is CASSLDAWRTYEQYF. The CDR3 coding sequence is TGTGCCAGCAGTTTAGACGCCTGGAGAACCTACGAGCAGTACTTC.